Sequencing of this TCR beta chain was carried out in a study of OX40 agonist ivuxolimab in advanced cancers. Produced via immunoSEQ multiplex PCR; TCRdb's table is partial and in-frame only. The table lists about 67,000 clones, roughly 90% of them singletons. V was clipped by 6 bases and J by 7 bases, with 12 bases between them. This CDR3 region has 13 residues. Looked up from germline, CDR1 is WNHNN and CDR2 is SYGVQD (reference sequence). This TCR derives from an adult with an advanced solid tumor such as melanoma, head and neck, liver or kidney cancer. Source: CD4+ or CD8+ T cells sorted from blood, taken in a trial of the OX40 agonist ivuxolimab. The V call is TRBV10-1, the J call TRBJ2-2; tentatively, D is TRBD1 (5 bases). This CDR3 reads CASSIGVDGELFF. The CDR3 DNA reads as TGCGCCAGCAGCATAGGGGTGGACGGGGAGCTGTTTTTT.